This TCR beta chain derives from a study of blood T cell repertoires in COVID-19. Study-wide background: Italy, Spain and the United States were the sources of the convalescent and acute COVID-19 samples. T cells, B-cell-depleted T cells, or PBMCs provided the cDNA or gDNA that served as material.

V shed 2 bases, J shed 0 bases, and the junction held 9 bases outside the gene matches. The CDR3 runs to 18 residues. Per germline, CDR1 SEHNR and CDR2 FQNEAQ (reference sequence). In the authors' workflow: It was from reference gene primer amplification that nucleated cell counts were estimated. Profiling relied on immunoSEQ multiplex PCR, and the TCRdb table lists in-frame clones only, not all of them. The DNA was the basis for D and trimming; V, J and clone size are from that table. The sample records 40,000 to 60,000 clones, about nine tenths being singletons. The source is a human donor in a cohort sampled during active COVID-19. The sample consisted of peripheral blood. The chain couples TRBV7-9 to TRBJ1-3, with TRBD1 matching 8 bases. The CDR3 protein is CASSLLGQGQISGNTIYF. CDR3 nucleotides: TGTGCCAGCAGCTTACTAGGACAGGGACAAATCTCTGGAAACACCATATATTTT.